These T cell receptor beta chains were read from a single sample in a study of T-cell reconstitution after alpha-beta-depleted transplantation in children. One entry per CDR3 protein results from TCRdb running MiXCR on the PCR reads. The table lists hundreds of thousands of distinct CDR3 sequences, roughly 15% of them singletons, with over 0.95% in the top ten. Sequences were derived from PBMCs from the stem cell graft donor, sampled from the stem cell graft. The source is a human donor who donated a stem cell graft to a child with acute myeloid leukemia. CDR3s include the opening cysteine and the closing phenylalanine or tryptophan. D genes are given only for firm matches. A clone size is listed for some rows: how often the clone was seen (once, few, many), or a class if it is expanded.

J	D	V	size	DNA	CDR3
TRBJ1-4	NA	TRBV5-5	NA	TGTGCCAGCAGCTTGGCAGGGGAGGAAAAACTGTTTTTT	CASSLAGEEKLFF
TRBJ2-7	TRBD2	TRBV20-1	many	TGCAGTGCTAGAGAGGGAATGGGACTAGCGGGGGGGCCTAAAGACGAGCAGTACTTC	CSAREGMGLAGGPKDEQYF
TRBJ2-3	NA	TRBV10-3	many	TGTGCCATCAGAGGGCTGGGGGGGGCCACAGATACGCAGTATTTT	CAIRGLGGATDTQYF
TRBJ2-7	NA	TRBV7-2	many	TGTGCCAGCAGCCATCCGGGCGCCGAGCAGTACTTC	CASSHPGAEQYF
TRBJ1-1	NA	TRBV10-1	many	TGCGCCAGCAGTGACGGAAATCTGGACACTGAAGCTTTCTTT	CASSDGNLDTEAFF
TRBJ1-5	NA	TRBV6-1	NA	TGTGCCAGCACCCCATCGGGGGGAAGCAATCAGCCCCAGCATTTT	CASTPSGGSNQPQHF
TRBJ1-1	NA	TRBV7-2	few	TGTGCCAGCAGCTTAGGGGCTTCGGGGGGGATGAACACTGAAGCTTTCTTT	CASSLGASGGMNTEAFF
TRBJ2-5	NA	TRBV12-3/TRBV12-4	few	TGTGCCAGCAGTCCGGGACAGTTAGGAGGGGACCAGTACTTC	CASSPGQLGGDQYF
TRBJ2-7	NA	TRBV7-2	many	TGTGCCAGCAGTTTCGGAGGGGGCTCCTACGAGCAGTACTTC	CASSFGGGSYEQYF
TRBJ2-5	NA	TRBV7-9	NA	TGTGCCAGCAGCCCTCAGGCCGAGACCCAGTACTTC	CASSPQAETQYF
TRBJ2-2	NA	TRBV6-1	few	TGTGCCAGCAGTGAGCTCGGAAACACCGGGGAGCTGTTTTTT	CASSELGNTGELFF
TRBJ1-6	NA	TRBV28	NA	TGTGCCAGCAGTTTATTCCGGCTCGAAGCATCACCCCTCCACTTT	CASSLFRLEASPLHF
TRBJ1-2	TRBD1	TRBV5-1	few	TGCGCCAGCAGCTCGGACAGGGGGACTTATGGCTACACCTTC	CASSSDRGTYGYTF
TRBJ1-5	NA	TRBV7-2	NA	TGTGCCAGCAGCTTAGAACTTATCAATCAGCCCCAGCATTTT	CASSLELINQPQHF
TRBJ2-3	TRBD1	TRBV29-1	many	TGCAGCGTTGATCGGGGACAGGGCGTAGATACGCAGTATTTT	CSVDRGQGVDTQYF
TRBJ2-2	TRBD2	TRBV25-1	NA	TGTGCCAGCACTCACGGGGGGGCCGAGACCGGGGAGCTGTTTTTT	CASTHGGAETGELFF
TRBJ2-2	NA	TRBV20-1	many	TGCAGTGCTAAGTTTGGCGGGTCCGGGGAGCTGTTTTTT	CSAKFGGSGELFF
TRBJ1-5	NA	TRBV2	NA	TGTGCCAGCAGGTCCGGGGGGCTTAGCAATCAGCCCCAGCATTTT	CASRSGGLSNQPQHF
TRBJ1-2	TRBD1	TRBV20-1	few	TGCAGTGCTAGACAAAAAGCAGGGGGCAATTATGGCTACACCTTC	CSARQKAGGNYGYTF
TRBJ2-3	TRBD2	TRBV20-1	NA	TGCAGTGCTAGAGGGATAGCGGGGGGATCCCCAGATACGCAGTATTTT	CSARGIAGGSPDTQYF
TRBJ1-2	TRBD1	TRBV7-9	NA	TGTGCCAGCAGCTTAACGACAGGGGGCCCTAGATATGGCTACACCTTC	CASSLTTGGPRYGYTF
TRBJ2-1	TRBD1	TRBV7-7	few	TGTGCCAGCAGCTTACAACAGGGGGATGAGCAGTTCTTC	CASSLQQGDEQFF
TRBJ2-1	TRBD2	TRBV20-1	few	TGCAGTGCCGATAGACCGGGACTAGCGGGGAATGAGCAGTTCTTC	CSADRPGLAGNEQFF
TRBJ1-5	NA	TRBV6-6	NA	TGTGCCAGCAGTCAGGGTATGAAGCCCCAGCATTTT	CASSQGMKPQHF
TRBJ2-1	TRBD2	TRBV12-3/TRBV12-4	many	TGTGCCAGCACCATAGCGGGGGAAGGTGAGCAGTTCTTC	CASTIAGEGEQFF
TRBJ2-2	TRBD1	TRBV5-5	few	TGTGCCAGCAGCTTGTCTACAGGGGGCGCCTCCGGGGAGCTGTTTTTT	CASSLSTGGASGELFF
TRBJ2-5	NA	TRBV7-9	few	TGTGCCAGCAGCTCATTTAGAGAGACCCAGTACTTC	CASSSFRETQYF
TRBJ1-6	TRBD1	TRBV20-1	many	TGCAGTGCTTCCGGGACAGGCAATTCACCCCTCCACTTT	CSASGTGNSPLHF
TRBJ2-1	NA	TRBV11-2	NA	TGTGCCAGCAGGCTTACGGGGGCTGATGAGCAGTTCTTC	CASRLTGADEQFF
TRBJ2-1	TRBD2	TRBV20-1	few	TGCAGTGCTATGCCTAGCGGGGGGGCCTACAATGAGCAGTTCTTC	CSAMPSGGAYNEQFF
TRBJ2-1	NA	TRBV12-3/TRBV12-4	few	TGTGCCAGCAGTTTAGGGGGTCCCCCGGGCGATGAGCAGTTCTTC	CASSLGGPPGDEQFF
TRBJ2-1	NA	TRBV6-6	many	TGTGCCAGCATTTACTACAATGAGCAGTTCTTC	CASIYYNEQFF
TRBJ1-6	NA	TRBV7-2	NA	TGTGCCAGCAGCTTAGGAACAGGGACCCGGTCACCCCTCCACTTT	CASSLGTGTRSPLHF
TRBJ2-5	TRBD2	TRBV6-2/TRBV6-3	few	TGTGCCAGCAGTGGCCCACTAGCGGCAATCCAAGAGACCCAGTACTTC	CASSGPLAAIQETQYF
TRBJ2-3	TRBD2	TRBV20-1	NA	TGCAGTGCTAGTGGCGGGGGGAGAACAGATACGCAGTATTTT	CSASGGGRTDTQYF
TRBJ1-2	TRBD1	TRBV20-1	many	TGCAGTGCTATTTTCCCGGGACAGTCAAATGGCTACACCTTC	CSAIFPGQSNGYTF
TRBJ2-3	TRBD2	TRBV12-3/TRBV12-4	NA	TGTGCCAGCAGTTCGGGGGGGCAAGATACGCAGTATTTT	CASSSGGQDTQYF
TRBJ1-5	NA	TRBV27	many	TGTGCCAGCAGTCGAACTATAAGGGGTCAGCCCCAGCATTTT	CASSRTIRGQPQHF
TRBJ2-7	TRBD1	TRBV5-1	NA	TGCGCCAGCAGCTTGGTACCTGGACAGGGGGCCGAGCAGTACTTC	CASSLVPGQGAEQYF
TRBJ2-5	NA	TRBV10-1	few	TGCGCCAGCAGCAAAGGACAGTTATTACAAGAGACCCAGTACTTC	CASSKGQLLQETQYF
TRBJ1-1	TRBD1	TRBV5-5	few	TGTGCCAGCAGGGCGGGACAGATGAACACTGAAGCTTTCTTT	CASRAGQMNTEAFF
TRBJ1-6	TRBD1	TRBV20-1	many	TGCAGTGCTAGGCCGGGACAGAATAATTCACCCCTCCACTTT	CSARPGQNNSPLHF
TRBJ2-7	TRBD1	TRBV18	NA	TGTGCCAGCTCACGACAGGGGGCCGAATCCTACGAGCAGTACTTC	CASSRQGAESYEQYF
TRBJ1-1	NA	TRBV12-3/TRBV12-4	many	TGTGCCAGCAGTTTGACAGCCAACATGAACACTGAAGCTTTCTTT	CASSLTANMNTEAFF
TRBJ2-3	NA	TRBV6-4	many	TGTGCCAGCAGTGACAGGGCGACAGATACGCAGTATTTT	CASSDRATDTQYF
TRBJ1-1	NA	TRBV5-6	many	TGTGCCAGCAGCTTGCGCAGGTGGGGGAACACTGAAGCTTTCTTT	CASSLRRWGNTEAFF
TRBJ1-2	NA	TRBV30	NA	TGTGCCTGGAGTGTCCTGGGGGATTCAGGCGGCTACACCTTC	CAWSVLGDSGGYTF
TRBJ2-1	NA	TRBV15	many	TGTGCCACCAGCAGGAGGACTACCTCCTACAATGAGCAGTTCTTC	CATSRRTTSYNEQFF
TRBJ2-6	NA	TRBV27	NA	TGTGCCAGCAGTTTACTGGGGGACTCTGGGGCCAACGTCCTGACTTTC	CASSLLGDSGANVLTF
TRBJ2-7	NA	TRBV21-1	NA	TGTGCCAGCTGGGGAGCTTCCTACGAGCAGTACTTC	CASWGASYEQYF
TRBJ1-2	NA	TRBV25-1	once	TGTGCCAGCAGTGAAAAGGGGCCGATCTATAGCTACACCTTC	CASSEKGPIYSYTF
TRBJ1-2	TRBD1	TRBV7-2	NA	TGTGCCAGCAGCCGGATGACAGGGGCGGAGATTAACTATGGCTACACCTTC	CASSRMTGAEINYGYTF
TRBJ2-5	NA	TRBV20-1	many	TGCAGTGCAACAGCCCCCTCCGGGACCCAGTACTTC	CSATAPSGTQYF
TRBJ1-5	NA	TRBV20-1	few	TGCAGTGCCAAAGCGGGGGGGCAGCCCCAGCATTTT	CSAKAGGQPQHF
TRBJ2-2	NA	TRBV20-1	few	TGCAGTGCTAGAGCCCCCTATGGGGCCGGGGAGCTGTTTTTT	CSARAPYGAGELFF
TRBJ2-3	TRBD1	TRBV20-1	NA	TGCAGTGCTAGAGCGACAGGGGCTCTCACAGATACGCAGTATTTT	CSARATGALTDTQYF
TRBJ2-2	NA	TRBV29-1	many	TGCAGCGTTGAAGGTTCCATGGGCGGGGAGCTGTTTTTT	CSVEGSMGGELFF